This is a list of T cell receptor beta chains from one sample in a study of cytomegalovirus exposure and HLA in healthy donors. The protocol was immunoSEQ multiplex PCR, while the TCRdb copy is restricted to in-frame clones and leaves out a portion. Of more than 65,000 clones in the sample, around two thirds were seen once. The sequenced material came from PBMCs. These TCRs come from a woman between 45 and 60 years old in good health and CMV-seropositive. The CDR3 runs from the conserved cysteine through the conserved F or W. Fields, in order: D gene, J gene, clone size, V gene, CDR3 protein, CDR3 DNA. A D gene is named only where the DNA matches it firmly. A clone size is listed for some rows: how often the clone was seen (once, few, many), or a class if it is expanded.

d_call: TRBD1
j_call: TRBJ1-5
clone_size: .
v_call: TRBV28
cdr3_aa: CASSLGTGHQPQHF
cdr3_nt: TGTGCCAGCAGTTTAGGGACAGGTCACCAGCCCCAGCATTTT

d_call: .
j_call: TRBJ2-1
clone_size: .
v_call: TRBV5-1
cdr3_aa: CASSLAEGNNEQFF
cdr3_nt: TGCGCCAGCAGCTTGGCAGAGGGCAACAATGAGCAGTTCTTC

d_call: .
j_call: TRBJ2-2
clone_size: few
v_call: TRBV4-1
cdr3_aa: CASSLWEVSRGTGELFF
cdr3_nt: TGCGCCAGCAGCCTTTGGGAAGTGTCCCGGGGCACCGGGGAGCTGTTTTTT

d_call: .
j_call: TRBJ1-1
clone_size: .
v_call: TRBV30
cdr3_aa: CAWRIIEAWNTEAFF
cdr3_nt: TGTGCCTGGAGAATTATCGAAGCTTGGAACACTGAAGCTTTCTTT

d_call: TRBD1
j_call: TRBJ2-1
clone_size: .
v_call: TRBV18
cdr3_aa: CASSPQGQGAGNEQFF
cdr3_nt: TGTGCCAGCTCACCACAGGGACAGGGGGCAGGGAATGAGCAGTTCTTC

d_call: TRBD2
j_call: TRBJ2-5
clone_size: .
v_call: TRBV15
cdr3_aa: CATSRDGSGGPQETQYF
cdr3_nt: TGTGCCACCAGCAGAGATGGTAGCGGGGGGCCCCAAGAGACCCAGTACTTC

d_call: .
j_call: TRBJ1-1
clone_size: once
v_call: TRBV29-1
cdr3_aa: CSAADSSEAFF
cdr3_nt: TGCAGCGCCGCGGACAGCAGTGAAGCTTTCTTT

d_call: .
j_call: TRBJ1-5
clone_size: .
v_call: TRBV5-6
cdr3_aa: CASSLLNSNQPQHF
cdr3_nt: TGTGCCAGCAGCTTATTAAATAGCAATCAGCCCCAGCATTTT

d_call: TRBD1
j_call: TRBJ1-1
clone_size: .
v_call: TRBV7-9
cdr3_aa: CASSLVGQSREAFF
cdr3_nt: TGTGCCAGCAGCTTGGTGGGACAGAGTAGAGAAGCTTTCTTT

d_call: .
j_call: TRBJ1-4
clone_size: .
v_call: TRBV11-3
cdr3_aa: CASSLERNEKLFF
cdr3_nt: TGTGCCAGCAGCTTAGAGCGGAACGAAAAACTGTTTTTT

d_call: .
j_call: TRBJ1-1
clone_size: .
v_call: TRBV27
cdr3_aa: CASSLSPQGSEAFF
cdr3_nt: TGTGCCAGCAGTTTATCACCACAGGGATCTGAAGCTTTCTTT

d_call: TRBD1
j_call: TRBJ2-3
clone_size: .
v_call: TRBV18
cdr3_aa: CASSPGQGLDTDTQYF
cdr3_nt: TGTGCCAGCTCACCGGGACAGGGACTTGACACAGATACGCAGTATTTT

d_call: .
j_call: TRBJ1-2
clone_size: few
v_call: TRBV19
cdr3_aa: CASSPSPGHGYTF
cdr3_nt: TGTGCCAGTAGCCCCAGTCCGGGTCATGGCTACACCTTC